This T cell receptor (beta chain) comes out of a study of cytomegalovirus exposure and HLA in healthy donors. General study findings and limits: Across donors, sequencing depth was assumed by presence/absence analyses to be roughly uniform. Later analysis demonstrated an association between a missense DCLRE1C variant and TCR beta V- and J-gene trimming.

The PCR had 60 Vbeta and 13 Jbeta primers. Measured with immunoSEQ multiplex PCR; TCRdb has only the in-frame clones, and not every one. The table lists 150,000 or so clones, around 73% of them singletons. With respect to this clone: Its target is not known.

This CDR3 comprises 15 residues. CDR1 and CDR2 (germline): MDHEN, SYDVKM. V was clipped by 3 bases and J by 6 bases; unmatched bases: 9. The chain joins TRBV28 to TRBJ2-7; 9 bases fit TRBD2. Sequencing input: PBMCs. The TCR was taken from a female donor in good health and CMV-seronegative. CDR3: CASSLSGAGGAEQYF. CDR3 nucleotide sequence: TGTGCCAGCAGTTTGTCCGGGGCGGGAGGGGCCGAGCAGTACTTC.